This T cell receptor (beta chain) appears in the sequencing data of a study of memory CD4+ T cells and cytomegalovirus serostatus. Study-wide points: The CMV-associated TCR signature appears largely within the CD4+ memory repertoire. Median bootstrapped AUC for CMV status was about 0.95 originally, about 0.9 US-trained. Each of 55 to 80 CMV-associated TCRbeta sequences occurred in one to five individuals.

The sort gate was single viable CD3+CD4+CD8-CD45RO+ cells for memory CD4+ T cells. Germline V gene lookup returns CDR1 MGHRA and CDR2 YSYEKL. J lost 4 bases, V lost 1 base, and 2 bases had no gene match. This CDR3 region has 14 residues. Measured with immunoSEQ multiplex PCR; TCRdb has only the in-frame clones, and not every one. The sample contains just under 65,000 clones, over 60% of which appear only once. On this clone itself: The antigen is unknown.

The chain recombines TRBV4-1 with TRBJ2-5; 8 nucleotides align to TRBD1. Source material: memory CD4+ T cells from blood. The clonotype comes from an adult in good health and CMV-seronegative. The CDR3: CASSQATGAETQYF. Written as DNA, the CDR3 is TGCGCCAGCAGCCAAGCGACAGGGGCAGAGACCCAGTACTTC.